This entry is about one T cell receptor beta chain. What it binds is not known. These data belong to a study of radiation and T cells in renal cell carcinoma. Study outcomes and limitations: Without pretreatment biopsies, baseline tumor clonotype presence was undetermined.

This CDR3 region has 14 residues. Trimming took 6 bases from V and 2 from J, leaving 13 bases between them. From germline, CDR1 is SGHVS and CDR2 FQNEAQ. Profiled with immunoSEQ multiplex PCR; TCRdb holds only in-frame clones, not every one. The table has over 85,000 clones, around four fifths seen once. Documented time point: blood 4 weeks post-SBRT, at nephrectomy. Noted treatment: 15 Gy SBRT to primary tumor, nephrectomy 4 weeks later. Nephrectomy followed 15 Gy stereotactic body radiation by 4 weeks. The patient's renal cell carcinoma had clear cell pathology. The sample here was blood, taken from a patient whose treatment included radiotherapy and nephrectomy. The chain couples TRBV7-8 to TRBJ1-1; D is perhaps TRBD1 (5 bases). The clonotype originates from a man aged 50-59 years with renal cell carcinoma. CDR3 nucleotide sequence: TGTGCCAGCAGTCCCTGGGACCTCAACACTGAAGCTTTCTTT. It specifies CASSPWDLNTEAFF.